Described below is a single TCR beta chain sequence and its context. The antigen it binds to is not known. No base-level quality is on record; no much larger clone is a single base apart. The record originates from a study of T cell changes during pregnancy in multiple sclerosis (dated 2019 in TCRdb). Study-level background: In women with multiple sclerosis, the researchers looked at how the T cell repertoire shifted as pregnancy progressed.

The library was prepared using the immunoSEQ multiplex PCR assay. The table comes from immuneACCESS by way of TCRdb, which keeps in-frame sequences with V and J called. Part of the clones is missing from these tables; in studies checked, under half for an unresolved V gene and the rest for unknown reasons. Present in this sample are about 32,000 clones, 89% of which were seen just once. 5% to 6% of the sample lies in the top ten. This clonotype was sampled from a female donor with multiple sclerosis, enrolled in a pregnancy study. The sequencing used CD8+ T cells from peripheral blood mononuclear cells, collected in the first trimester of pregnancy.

The CDR3 region has the sequence CASTRPGQGNGELFF. The nucleotide sequence is given as TGTGCCAGCACCCGACCGGGACAGGGGAACGGGGAGCTGTTTTTT. This sequence uses TRBV2 and TRBJ2-2, with 10 bases aligning to TRBD1. The CDR3 runs 15 residues from the cysteine to the phenylalanine. The read is trimmed to its CDR3 DNA, 45 bases read in frame from base 1. From V the trimming removes 7 bases and from J it removes 7 bases, while the gene matches leave 9 bases of the junction unaccounted for. CDR1 SNHLY and CDR2 FYNNEI were looked up in the germline V gene.